These T cell receptor beta chains were read from a single sample in a study of blood T cell repertoires in COVID-19. Profiling relied on immunoSEQ multiplex PCR, and the TCRdb table lists in-frame clones only, not all of them. The sample includes some 150,000 clones, around nine tenths seen only once; the top ten take roughly 4.3%. The material sequenced was peripheral blood. These receptor sequences come from a woman between 40 and 50 years old with acute or convalescent COVID-19. Both conserved end residues are part of each CDR3. Fields, in order: J gene, D gene, V gene, clone size, CDR3 protein, CDR3 DNA. The D gene is left open where the match is weak. Clone size is given for some rows only: seen once, a few or many times, or a class if the clone is expanded.

j_call: TRBJ2-7; d_call: .; v_call: TRBV27; clone_size: .; cdr3_aa: CASSRNRDHEQYF; cdr3_nt: TGTGCCAGCAGTCGAAACAGGGACCACGAGCAGTACTTC
j_call: TRBJ1-5; d_call: TRBD1; v_call: TRBV30; clone_size: once; cdr3_aa: CAWGTGQGPNQPQHF; cdr3_nt: TGTGCCTGGGGCACGGGACAGGGACCGAATCAGCCCCAGCATTTT
j_call: TRBJ2-1; d_call: TRBD2; v_call: TRBV7-3; clone_size: .; cdr3_aa: CASSLVHAGLAGGSNEQFF; cdr3_nt: TGTGCCAGCAGCTTAGTCCATGCGGGACTAGCGGGAGGGTCGAATGAGCAGTTCTTC
j_call: TRBJ2-3; d_call: .; v_call: TRBV6-5; clone_size: .; cdr3_aa: CASRRRELRTDTQYF; cdr3_nt: TGTGCCAGCAGAAGACGGGAGTTACGTACAGATACGCAGTATTTT
j_call: TRBJ1-1; d_call: .; v_call: TRBV27; clone_size: .; cdr3_aa: CASSPDRTNTEAFF; cdr3_nt: TGTGCCAGCAGCCCAGACAGGACGAACACTGAAGCTTTCTTT
j_call: TRBJ2-2; d_call: .; v_call: TRBV9; clone_size: .; cdr3_aa: CASSVGPQTKRPGELFF; cdr3_nt: TGTGCCAGCAGCGTAGGGCCCCAGACAAAACGACCCGGGGAGCTGTTTTTT
j_call: TRBJ2-2; d_call: .; v_call: TRBV21-1; clone_size: .; cdr3_aa: CASSKAYCLDTGELFF; cdr3_nt: TGTGCCAGCAGCAAAGCGTACTGTTTGGACACCGGGGAGCTGTTTTTT
j_call: TRBJ2-3; d_call: TRBD2; v_call: TRBV7-6; clone_size: .; cdr3_aa: CASSLGSGGLTDTQYF; cdr3_nt: TGTGCCAGCAGCTTAGGTAGCGGGGGACTCACAGATACGCAGTATTTT
j_call: TRBJ2-5; d_call: .; v_call: TRBV2; clone_size: once; cdr3_aa: CASSVGGETQYF; cdr3_nt: TGTGCCAGCAGTGTCGGAGGCGAGACCCAGTACTTC
j_call: TRBJ2-7; d_call: TRBD2; v_call: TRBV11-2; clone_size: .; cdr3_aa: CASSCCLILAGDPTGLDEQYF; cdr3_nt: TGTGCCAGCAGTTGCTGCCTAATACTAGCGGGAGACCCGACCGGACTCGACGAGCAGTACTTC
j_call: TRBJ1-5; d_call: TRBD1; v_call: TRBV2; clone_size: .; cdr3_aa: CASSRVQGASPQHF; cdr3_nt: TGTGCCAGCAGTCGGGTTCAGGGGGCTTCCCCCCAGCATTTT
j_call: TRBJ1-5; d_call: TRBD1; v_call: TRBV2; clone_size: .; cdr3_aa: CASSRDRERSNQPQHF; cdr3_nt: TGTGCCAGCAGTCGGGACAGGGAGAGAAGCAATCAGCCCCAGCATTTT
j_call: TRBJ1-1; d_call: .; v_call: TRBV14; clone_size: .; cdr3_aa: CASSQDVGSIEAFF; cdr3_nt: TGTGCCAGCAGCCAAGATGTGGGCAGTATCGAAGCTTTCTTT
j_call: TRBJ2-1; d_call: TRBD2; v_call: TRBV5-1; clone_size: .; cdr3_aa: CASSLRVAGAYNEQFF; cdr3_nt: TGCGCCAGCAGCTTGAGGGTAGCGGGGGCCTACAATGAGCAGTTCTTC
j_call: TRBJ1-1; d_call: TRBD1; v_call: TRBV3-1/TRBV3-2; clone_size: .; cdr3_aa: CASSQPSDRGWTEAFF; cdr3_nt: TGTGCCAGCAGCCAACCCTCAGACAGGGGTTGGACTGAAGCTTTCTTT
j_call: TRBJ1-2; d_call: TRBD1; v_call: TRBV30; clone_size: few; cdr3_aa: CAWGQGLKYGYTF; cdr3_nt: TGTGCCTGGGGACAGGGTTTAAAATATGGCTACACCTTC
j_call: TRBJ2-4; d_call: .; v_call: TRBV19; clone_size: .; cdr3_aa: CASRPSGLDIQYF; cdr3_nt: TGTGCCAGTAGACCGTCAGGGTTGGACATTCAGTACTTC
j_call: TRBJ1-4; d_call: .; v_call: TRBV3-1/TRBV3-2; clone_size: once; cdr3_aa: CASSQGREGKLFF; cdr3_nt: TGTGCCAGCAGCCAAGGCAGGGAGGGAAAACTGTTTTTT
j_call: TRBJ2-7; d_call: .; v_call: TRBV5-6; clone_size: .; cdr3_aa: CASSLAPRDEQYF; cdr3_nt: TGTGCCAGCAGCTTGGCCCCGAGGGACGAGCAGTACTTC
j_call: TRBJ2-7; d_call: TRBD1; v_call: TRBV4-1; clone_size: once; cdr3_aa: CASSQDFGTGQFF; cdr3_nt: TGCGCCAGCAGCCAAGATTTCGGGACAGGCCAATTTTTC
j_call: TRBJ2-1; d_call: .; v_call: TRBV15; clone_size: .; cdr3_aa: CATSRGRADSYNEQFF; cdr3_nt: TGTGCCACCAGCAGGGGCAGGGCTGACTCCTACAATGAGCAGTTCTTC
j_call: TRBJ2-5; d_call: TRBD1; v_call: TRBV7-9; clone_size: few; cdr3_aa: CASSLEQGSQYF; cdr3_nt: TGTGCCAGCAGCTTAGAACAGGGGTCCCAGTACTTC
j_call: TRBJ2-7; d_call: TRBD1; v_call: TRBV6-5; clone_size: .; cdr3_aa: CASSTWDRGEYEQYF; cdr3_nt: TGTGCCAGCAGTACCTGGGACAGGGGGGAATACGAGCAGTACTTC
j_call: TRBJ2-7; d_call: TRBD2; v_call: TRBV6-2/TRBV6-3; clone_size: .; cdr3_aa: CASSYSGGSGGPYEQYF; cdr3_nt: TGTGCCAGCAGTTACTCTGGGGGAAGCGGGGGTCCCTACGAGCAGTACTTC
j_call: TRBJ2-2; d_call: TRBD1; v_call: TRBV5-4; clone_size: .; cdr3_aa: CASSSGQDLKGELFF; cdr3_nt: TGTGCCAGCAGTTCCGGACAGGATCTAAAGGGGGAGCTGTTTTTT
j_call: TRBJ2-3; d_call: .; v_call: TRBV11-2; clone_size: .; cdr3_aa: CASSSWGVVDTQYF; cdr3_nt: TGTGCCAGCAGCTCGTGGGGGGTTGTAGATACGCAGTATTTT